This TCR beta chain appears in the sequencing data of a study of T cell responses to AZD1222 COVID-19 vaccine. Assay: immunoSEQ multiplex PCR; the TCRdb copy retains only in-frame clones and omits some. The sample includes 86,000 or so clones, about nine tenths of them seen just once. The sequence was collected from an adult who received the AZD1222 COVID-19 vaccine. Sequences were derived from peripheral blood, sampled 28 days after the second AZD1222 dose.

CDR3 DNA: TGTGCCAGCAGTGATTCCGGACAGGGCTATGGCTACACCTTC. This translates into CASSDSGQGYGYTF. The chain recombines TRBV25-1 with TRBJ1-2, with 8 bases identical to TRBD1. J was trimmed by 4 bases and V by 3 bases; bases with no gene match: 4. Germline CDR1 MGHDK, CDR2 SYGVNS. The CDR3 is made up of 14 amino acids.